The entry below gives a single TCR beta chain sequence along with its context. Vbeta (60) and Jbeta (13) primers were used in the PCR. The assay was immunoSEQ multiplex PCR, and TCRdb's table has in-frame clones only and misses some. The profile shows around 200,000 clones, about three quarters of them singletons. The data were obtained in a study of cytomegalovirus exposure and HLA in healthy donors. Study in general: A prior analysis found 90 million to 120 million unique TCR beta sequences from approximately 200 million T cells.

This clonotype was sampled from a woman aged 55-75 years in good health and CMV-seropositive. Sequencing was done on a sample of PBMCs.

The CDR3 region is CAISEFRDRGLSQYF. Written as DNA, the CDR3 is TGTGCCATCAGTGAGTTTAGGGACAGGGGGCTGTCTCAGTATTTT. The V gene is TRBV10-3, the J gene TRBJ2-3; TRBD1 agrees at 12 bases. CDR3 length equals 15 residues. Germline V lookup: CDR1 ENHRY, CDR2 SYGVKD. V shed 1 base, J shed 12 bases, and the junction held 8 bases outside the gene matches.